Below are 14 T cell receptor beta chains sequenced from a single sample in a study of beta chain features in type 1 diabetes. Whole-study results and caveats: In all four CD4+ subsets, TCRB CDR3 length was significantly, moderately reduced in type 1 diabetes.

Expressed TCRB transcripts were sequenced, since all the RNA that had been isolated was reverse transcribed. Measured with immunoSEQ multiplex PCR; TCRdb has only the in-frame clones, and not every one. The data hold approximately 170,000 clones, with about 7.9% observed a single time. No antigen is known for these receptors. Material for sequencing was central memory CD4+ T cells from blood. These TCRs come from a man aged 18 to 29 with type 1 diabetes.

The table lists this clone with a few counts. The chain uses TRBV5-1 and TRBJ1-1, with D perhaps matching TRBD1 (5 bases). The CDR3 has 17 amino acids. V lost 8 bases to trimming and J lost 3 bases, with 26 bases between them. Looked up from germline, CDR1 is SGHRS and CDR2 is YFSETQ. The CDR3 DNA sequence: TGCGCCAGTCGCCCTAGAGGGACGGCGGGGCCCGACACTGAAGCTTTCTTT. This codes for CASRPRGTAGPDTEAFF.

There are many counts of this clone. The V gene is TRBV4-3, the J gene TRBJ2-2; TRBD1 matches 9 bases. The V segment lost 3 bases and the J segment 6 bases; nucleotides outside the gene matches: 2. CDR1 is LGHNA, CDR2 YSLEER, per germline. The CDR3 length is 14 residues. The CDR3 reads CASSQGQGAGELFF. Written as DNA, the CDR3 is TGCGCCAGCAGCCAGGGACAGGGCGCCGGGGAGCTGTTTTTT.

The sample holds a few counts of this clone. A junction end diverges from the germline sequence, so it may reflect a read error. The chain carries TRBV4-3 and TRBJ2-6; 9 bases match TRBD1. The germline gives CDR1 LGHNA, CDR2 YSLEER. The CDR3 has 19 amino acids. CDR3 DNA sequence: TGCGCCAGCAGTCAAGACACCGGGACAGGGAGGTCTGGGGCCAACGTCCTGACTTTC. Translating it yields CASSQDTGTGRSGANVLTF.

This sequence joins TRBV7-2 and TRBJ2-2, with D perhaps matching TRBD1 (5 bases). V lost 1 base and J lost 4, with 13 bases in between. Germline loops: CDR1 SGHTA, CDR2 FQGNSA. CDR3 size: 16 residues. The CDR3 sequence is CASSLGLGVGTGELFF. The CDR3 DNA sequence: TGTGCCAGCAGCTTAGGGTTAGGGGTCGGCACCGGGGAGCTGTTTTTT.

This rearrangement joins TRBV4-3 to TRBJ1-2; a possible D gene is TRBD1 (6 bases). The CDR3 length is 16 residues. CDR1 LGHNA and CDR2 YSLEER come from the germline V gene. With 0 bases removed from V and 0 bases from J, the gap between germline ends came to 11 bases. The CDR3 here is CASSQDERQANYGYTF. Written as DNA, the CDR3 is TGCGCCAGCAGCCAAGATGAGCGACAGGCTAACTATGGCTACACCTTC.

The V call is TRBV11-2, the J call TRBJ2-1, with D possibly TRBD1 on 6 matching bases. The CDR3 is 15 amino acids. CDR1 SGHAT and CDR2 FQNNGV come from the germline V gene. Trimming shortened V by 5 bases and J by 8 bases, and 19 bases separated the two germline ends. The CDR3 loop reads CASSPGQPIYDEQFF. CDR3 DNA sequence: TGTGCCAGCAGCCCCGGACAGCCAATTTACGATGAGCAGTTCTTC.

This clone was counted between two and nine times. J is TRBJ2-7 and V is TRBV5-1; a possible D gene is TRBD1 (6 bases). The CDR3 is made up of 14 amino acids. Germline loops: CDR1 SGHRS, CDR2 YFSETQ. Trimming took 0 bases from V and 2 from J, leaving 9 bases between them. The CDR3 region has the DNA TGCGCCAGCAGCTTGGGACAGGCCGCCTACGAGCAGTACTTC. Its translation: CASSLGQAAYEQYF.

CDR3 protein: CASAGGQGSATNEKLFF. The CDR3 nucleotides are TGTGCCAGTGCGGGGGGACAGGGTTCGGCAACTAATGAAAAACTGTTTTTT. The chain carries TRBV25-1 and TRBJ1-4; 9 bases are shared with TRBD1. Per the germline V gene, CDR1 is MGHDK and CDR2 is SYGVNS. The CDR3 spans 17 residues. Trimming took 9 bases from V and 0 from J; bases not matched to a gene: 11.

The chain uses TRBV7-8 and TRBJ2-5; no reliable D call. Germline CDR1 and CDR2: SGHVS and FQNEAQ. The CDR3 totals 17 residues. Trimming removed 2 bases from V and 8 bases from J, with 24 bases in between. CDR3 region: CASSLISLRVPEKTQYF. The CDR3 DNA sequence: TGTGCCAGCAGCTTAATCAGCCTCCGTGTCCCGGAGAAAACCCAGTACTTC.

The table lists this clone with a few counts. The chain carries TRBV6-1 and TRBJ2-7; 7 bases are shared with TRBD2. V was pared by 4 bases and J by 5 bases, with 8 bases of the junction left unmatched. This CDR3 has 14 residues. CDR1 MNHNS and CDR2 SASEGT come from the germline V gene. The CDR3: CASSVGGVVDEQYF. Written as DNA, the CDR3 is TGTGCCAGCAGTGTGGGAGGGGTAGTTGACGAGCAGTACTTC.

This clone was counted only a few times. The chain combines TRBV7-2 with TRBJ2-3, with 8 bases aligning to TRBD2. Trimming took 11 bases from V and 2 from J; bases not matched to a gene: 9. The CDR3 length is 14 residues. The germline V gene has CDR1 SGHTA and CDR2 FQGNSA. The CDR3 region is CAEGLAGNTDTQYF. CDR3 DNA: TGTGCCGAAGGGCTAGCGGGTAACACAGATACGCAGTATTTT. The variable domain in full, completed from reference TRBV7-2 and TRBJ2-3, reads GAGVSQSPSNKVTEKGKDVELRCDPISGHTALYWYRQSLGQGLEFLIYFQGNSAPDKSGLPSDRFSAERTGGSVSTLTIQRTQQEDSAVYLCAEGLAGNTDTQYFGPGTRLTVL.

The table lists this clone with a few counts. The genes are TRBV7-2 and TRBJ1-3; 9 nucleotides match TRBD1. Per germline, CDR1 SGHTA and CDR2 FQGNSA. With 8 bases clipped from V and 0 bases from J, the junction kept 5 bases outside the gene matches. The CDR3 length is 15 residues. CDR3 loop: CASSGTGISGNTIYF. CDR3 nucleotide sequence: TGTGCCAGCTCCGGGACAGGGATCTCTGGAAACACCATATATTTT.

J is TRBJ2-5 and V is TRBV5-4; 12 nucleotides agree with TRBD2. The CDR3 consists of 16 residues. V was pared by 3 bases and J by 1 base, with 4 bases of the junction left unmatched. Germline V CDR1 and CDR2: SGHNT, YYREEE (reference sequence). The CDR3 protein is CASSSGLAGTQETQYF. The CDR3 nucleotides read TGTGCCAGCAGCTCCGGACTAGCGGGGACCCAAGAGACCCAGTACTTC.

This rearrangement joins TRBV28 to TRBJ2-7, with 10 bases matching TRBD1. CDR1 is MDHEN and CDR2 is SYDVKM in the germline V gene. Trimming took 3 bases from V and 5 from J; bases not matched to a gene: 7. This CDR3 is built from 15 residues. The DNA for the CDR3 is TGTGCCAGCAGTTTTTCGGGACAGGGGAAAAACGAGCAGTACTTC. The encoded protein is CASSFSGQGKNEQYF.